The subject of this entry is one T cell receptor (beta chain). No antigen is known for it. Trimming took 4 bases from V and 11 from J; bases not matched to a gene: 9. From germline, CDR1 is MNHEY and CDR2 SVGAGI. The CDR3 loop spans 15 amino acids. This sample was taken from a study of blood T cells in healthy people across ages. Findings of the study overall: With unsorted PBMCs, a conclusive comparison of naive versus antigen-experienced cells was not possible.

A second about 7 to 11 cycle PCR used barcoded and J-beta primers. TCRdb itself ran the 5' RACE reads through MiXCR, one entry per CDR3 protein. The sample includes roughly 700,000 distinct CDR3 sequences, approximately 50% seen only once; the top ten take 25% to 35%. The chain combines TRBV6-5 with TRBJ1-4; 11 nucleotides agree with TRBD1. The sample was blood. The clonotype originates from a woman aged 55 to 70 in good health. The CDR3 protein is CASSSPRDRGLKLFF. The CDR3 nucleotides read TGTGCCAGCAGTTCTCCCCGGGACAGGGGGTTGAAACTGTTTTTT.